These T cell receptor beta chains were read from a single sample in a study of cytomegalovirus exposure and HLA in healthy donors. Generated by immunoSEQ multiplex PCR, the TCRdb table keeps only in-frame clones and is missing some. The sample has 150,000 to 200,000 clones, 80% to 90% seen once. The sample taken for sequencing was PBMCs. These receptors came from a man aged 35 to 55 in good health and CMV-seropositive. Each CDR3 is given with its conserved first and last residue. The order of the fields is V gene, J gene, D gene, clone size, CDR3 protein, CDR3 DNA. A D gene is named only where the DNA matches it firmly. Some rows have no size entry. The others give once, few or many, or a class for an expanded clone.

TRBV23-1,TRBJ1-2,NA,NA,CASSQSGAIRGGYTF,TGCGCCAGCAGTCAATCAGGGGCGATCAGGGGTGGCTACACCTTC
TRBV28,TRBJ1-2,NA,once,CASSYLRLTGRDYTF,TGTGCCAGCAGTTACCTAAGATTAACAGGGAGGGACTACACCTTC
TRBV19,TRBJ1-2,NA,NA,CASSGEGYTF,TGTGCCAGTAGTGGTGAGGGCTACACCTTC
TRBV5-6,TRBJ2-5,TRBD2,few,CASRHSGRLGETQYF,TGTGCCAGCAGACATAGCGGGCGTCTTGGGGAGACCCAGTACTTC
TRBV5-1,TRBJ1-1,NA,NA,CASSLEPTNTEAFF,TGCGCCAGCAGCTTGGAGCCTACCAACACTGAAGCTTTCTTT
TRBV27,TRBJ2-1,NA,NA,CASSSFRGLAYNEQFF,TGTGCCAGCAGTTCTTTTAGGGGTCTCGCATACAATGAGCAGTTCTTC
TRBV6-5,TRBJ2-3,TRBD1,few,CASSSQRTGRTDTQYF,TGTGCCAGCAGTTCACAACGGACAGGGCGAACAGATACGCAGTATTTT
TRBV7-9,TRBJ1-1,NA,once,CASSPRGTEAFF,TGTGCCAGCAGCCCTAGGGGTACTGAAGCTTTCTTT
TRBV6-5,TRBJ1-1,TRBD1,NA,CASSWSTGWTEAFF,TGTGCCAGCAGTTGGTCGACAGGGTGGACTGAAGCTTTCTTT
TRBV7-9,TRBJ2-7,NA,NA,CASSTRESEQYF,TGTGCCAGCAGCACCCGGGAGAGTGAGCAGTACTTC
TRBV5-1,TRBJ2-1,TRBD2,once,CASSLEGGRAFDEQFF,TGCGCCAGCAGCTTGGAAGGCGGGAGGGCCTTCGATGAGCAGTTCTTC
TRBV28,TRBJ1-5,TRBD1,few,CASSSQAPGTGGSQPQHF,TGTGCCAGCAGTTCCCAGGCGCCCGGGACAGGGGGCAGTCAGCCCCAGCATTTT
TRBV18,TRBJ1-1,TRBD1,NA,CASSPGTGSLNTEAFF,TGTGCCAGCTCACCAGGGACAGGGAGTTTAAACACTGAAGCTTTCTTT
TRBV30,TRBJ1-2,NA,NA,CAWSVGPGYTF,TGTGCCTGGAGTGTGGGCCCCGGCTACACCTTC
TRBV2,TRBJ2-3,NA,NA,CASKAGGGDTQYF,TGTGCCAGCAAGGCCGGCGGAGGAGATACGCAGTATTTT
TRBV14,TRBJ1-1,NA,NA,CASSQDWGGSLTEAFF,TGTGCCAGCAGCCAAGATTGGGGAGGCAGTTTGACTGAAGCTTTCTTT
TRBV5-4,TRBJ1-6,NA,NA,CASSLVTGLPNSPLHF,TGTGCCAGCAGCTTGGTAACAGGGTTGCCCAATTCACCCCTCCACTTT
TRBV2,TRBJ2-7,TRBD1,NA,CASSPLSRDRILALEQYF,TGTGCCAGCAGCCCCCTGTCCCGGGACAGGATTTTGGCCCTCGAGCAGTACTTC
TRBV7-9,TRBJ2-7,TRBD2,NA,CASSLVLAGGPHEQYF,TGTGCCAGCAGCTTAGTTTTGGCGGGAGGGCCCCACGAGCAGTACTTC
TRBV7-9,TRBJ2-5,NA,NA,CASSYPSGRETQYF,TGTGCCAGCAGCTACCCCTCGGGTCGGGAGACCCAGTACTTC
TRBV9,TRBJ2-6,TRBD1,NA,CASNPGQGAPGANVLTF,TGTGCCAGCAATCCGGGACAGGGGGCTCCTGGGGCCAACGTCCTGACTTTC
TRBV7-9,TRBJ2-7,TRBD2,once,CASSLVGGYSYEQYF,TGTGCCAGCAGCTTAGTCGGGGGGTACTCCTACGAGCAGTACTTC
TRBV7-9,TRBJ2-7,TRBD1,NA,CASSPPNTGAYF,TGTGCCAGCAGCCCGCCGAACACAGGGGCGTACTTC
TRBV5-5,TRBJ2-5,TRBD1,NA,CASSRQGIGQETQYF,TGTGCCAGCAGCCGACAGGGTATAGGTCAAGAGACCCAGTACTTC
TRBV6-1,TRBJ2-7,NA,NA,CASSEGSRFYEQYF,TGTGCCAGCAGTGAAGGAAGTAGATTCTACGAGCAGTACTTC
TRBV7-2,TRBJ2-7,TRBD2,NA,CASSLASSGSSYEQYF,TGTGCCAGCAGCTTAGCATCTAGCGGATCATCCTACGAGCAGTACTTC
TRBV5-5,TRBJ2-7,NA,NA,CASSLARYEQYF,TGTGCCAGCAGCTTGGCGCGCTACGAGCAGTACTTC
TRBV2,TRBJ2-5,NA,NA,CASSEQRIRGQETQYF,TGTGCCAGCAGTGAACAAAGGATCAGGGGACAAGAGACCCAGTACTTC
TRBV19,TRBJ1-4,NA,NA,CASSPDEKLFF,TGTGCCAGTAGCCCCGATGAAAAACTGTTTTTT
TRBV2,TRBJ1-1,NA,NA,CASEGQTNTEAFF,TGTGCCAGCGAGGGACAAACGAACACTGAAGCTTTCTTT
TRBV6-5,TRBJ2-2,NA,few,CATLGGVNTGELFF,TGTGCCACGTTAGGAGGGGTGAACACCGGGGAGCTGTTTTTT
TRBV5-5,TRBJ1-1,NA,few,CASSLLVNSPEAFF,TGTGCCAGCAGCCTATTAGTAAATAGTCCTGAAGCTTTCTTT
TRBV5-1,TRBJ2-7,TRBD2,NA,CASSLVVSGSNEQYF,TGCGCCAGCAGCTTGGTAGTTAGCGGGAGTAACGAGCAGTACTTC
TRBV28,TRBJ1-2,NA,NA,CATREPGENYGYTF,TGTGCCACCCGAGAGCCGGGGGAAAACTATGGCTACACCTTC
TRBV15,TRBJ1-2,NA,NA,CATSPGTGGIGYTF,TGTGCCACCAGCCCAGGGACTGGAGGGATCGGCTACACCTTC
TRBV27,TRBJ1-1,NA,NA,CASSRLPWGGRTEAFF,TGTGCCAGCAGTCGACTACCATGGGGGGGGAGGACTGAAGCTTTCTTT